Below, one TCR beta chain is given with its context. Assay used: immunoSEQ multiplex PCR; TCRdb lists only in-frame clones, some missing. Among hundreds of thousands of clones, 73% were seen once, and the ten largest hold about 1.8%. This sample was included in a study of shared clonotypes between healthy human individuals. V lost 2 bases, J lost 5 bases, and 12 bases lay in between. Germline CDR1 and CDR2: KGHSH and LQKENI. There are 14 residues in the CDR3. This receptor was obtained from a woman under 40 in good health. Material for sequencing was memory CD4+ T cells sorted from blood. Specified subset: CD45RA-negative fraction. This chain connects TRBV18 to TRBJ1-1; TRBD1 might be the D (6 bases). The CDR3 reads CASSPNRGGTEAFF. Written as DNA, the CDR3 is TGTGCCAGCTCACCAAATAGAGGGGGAACTGAAGCTTTCTTT.